Listed below are T cell receptor beta chains from one sample, sequenced in a study of T cells in Graves' hyperthyroidism and ophthalmopathy. TCRdb itself ran the multiplex PCR reads through MiXCR, one entry per CDR3 protein. The sample records about 250,000 distinct CDR3 sequences, 20% to 25% being singletons. Input material: blood. These receptor sequences come from a man younger than 40 with Graves' ophthalmopathy. Both conserved end residues are part of each CDR3. D genes are given only for firm matches. Size values are once, few and many counts, or a class for expanded clones, and some rows have none.

j_call clone_size v_call d_call cdr3_nt cdr3_aa
TRBJ1-1 NA TRBV13 NA TGTGCCAGCAGCCCCGGTCAGGAAACTGAAGCTTTCTTT CASSPGQETEAFF
TRBJ2-3 many TRBV11-2 NA TGTGCCAGCAGCCCACCCAACCTCAGGGATACGCAGTATTTT CASSPPNLRDTQYF
TRBJ2-2 few TRBV12-3/TRBV12-4 NA TGTGCCAGCAGTTTTTGGATATTGACGACCGGGGAGCTGTTTTTT CASSFWILTTGELFF
TRBJ2-1 NA TRBV28 TRBD1 TGTGCCAGCAGTTATAGGGACAGCTTAAATGAGCAGTTCTTC CASSYRDSLNEQFF
TRBJ1-1 few TRBV28 NA TGTGCCAGCAGTTTGAGTCTGAGACAAGAAGCTTTCTTT CASSLSLRQEAFF
TRBJ1-5 NA TRBV12-3/TRBV12-4 TRBD1 TGTGCCAGCAGTTCGGGACAGCTTCCCAATCAGCCCCAGCATTTT CASSSGQLPNQPQHF
TRBJ2-1 many TRBV3-1 TRBD1 TGTGCCAGCAGCCATGCCCCCGGGACAGGGGTTGGGATTAATGAGCAGTTCTTC CASSHAPGTGVGINEQFF
TRBJ2-5 NA TRBV28 NA TGTGCCAGCAGAGGGACAAAAACTATGGAGACCCAGTACTTC CASRGTKTMETQYF
TRBJ2-1 many TRBV2 TRBD2 TGTGCCAGCACCTCGGGACTAGCGGGCCTCAATGAGCAGTTCTTC CASTSGLAGLNEQFF
TRBJ2-1 NA TRBV6-2/TRBV6-3 TRBD2 TGTGCCAGCAGTTACCTCGTCACTAGCGGGAGCGAAAATGAGCAGTTCTTC CASSYLVTSGSENEQFF
TRBJ1-6 NA TRBV27 TRBD1 TGTGCCAGCAGGGATGACAGGGCCAATAATTCACCCCTCCACTTT CASRDDRANNSPLHF
TRBJ1-4 few TRBV7-8 NA TGTGCCAGCAGCTTAGGTGGGGGGGCTAATGAAAAACTGTTTTTT CASSLGGGANEKLFF
TRBJ1-5 few TRBV12-3/TRBV12-4 NA TGTGCCAGCAGTCGAGACAGGACCAGCAATCAGCCCCAGCATTTT CASSRDRTSNQPQHF
TRBJ2-4 NA TRBV6-2/TRBV6-3 NA TGTGCCGCCTCCTCCGTAATAGCCAAAAACATTCAGTACTTC CAASSVIAKNIQYF
TRBJ2-1 many TRBV11-3 TRBD2 TGTGCCAGCAGCTTGGTAGCGGGAAGCAATGAGCAGTTCTTC CASSLVAGSNEQFF